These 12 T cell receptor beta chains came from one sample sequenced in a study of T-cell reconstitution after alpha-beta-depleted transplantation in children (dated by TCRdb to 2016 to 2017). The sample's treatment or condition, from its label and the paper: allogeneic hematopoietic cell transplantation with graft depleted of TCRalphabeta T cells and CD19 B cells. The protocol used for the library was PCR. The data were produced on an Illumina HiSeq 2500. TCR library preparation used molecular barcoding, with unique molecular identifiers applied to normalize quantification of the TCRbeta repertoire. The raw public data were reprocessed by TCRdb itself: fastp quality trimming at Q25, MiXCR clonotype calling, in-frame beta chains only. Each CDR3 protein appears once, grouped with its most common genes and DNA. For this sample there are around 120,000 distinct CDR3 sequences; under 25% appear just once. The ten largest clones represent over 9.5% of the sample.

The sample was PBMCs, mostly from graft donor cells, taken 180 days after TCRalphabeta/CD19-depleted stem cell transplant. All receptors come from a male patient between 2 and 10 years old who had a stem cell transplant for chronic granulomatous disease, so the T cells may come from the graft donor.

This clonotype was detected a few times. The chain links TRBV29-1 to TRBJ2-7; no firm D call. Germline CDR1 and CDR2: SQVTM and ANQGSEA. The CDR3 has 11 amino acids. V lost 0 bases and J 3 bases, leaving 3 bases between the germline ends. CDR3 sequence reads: CSVEDNYEQYF. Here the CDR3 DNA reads TGCAGCGTTGAAGATAACTACGAGCAGTACTTC.

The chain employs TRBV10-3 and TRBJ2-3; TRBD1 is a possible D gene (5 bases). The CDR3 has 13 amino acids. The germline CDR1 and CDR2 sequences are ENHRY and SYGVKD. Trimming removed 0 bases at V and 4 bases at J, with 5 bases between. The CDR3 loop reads CAISESRADTQYF. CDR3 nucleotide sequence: TGTGCCATCAGTGAGTCCAGGGCAGATACGCAGTATTTT.

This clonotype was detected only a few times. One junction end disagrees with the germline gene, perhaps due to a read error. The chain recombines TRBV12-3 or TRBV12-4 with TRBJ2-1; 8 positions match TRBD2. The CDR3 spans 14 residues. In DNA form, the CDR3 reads TGTGCCAGCAGCCCTAGCGGGCCCTACGATGAGCAGTTCTTC. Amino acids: CASSPSGPYDEQFF.

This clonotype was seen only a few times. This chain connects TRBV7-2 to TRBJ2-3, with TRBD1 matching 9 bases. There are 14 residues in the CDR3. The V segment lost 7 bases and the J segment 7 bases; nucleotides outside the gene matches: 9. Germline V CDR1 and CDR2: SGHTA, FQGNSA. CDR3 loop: CASTTDRGSNTQYF. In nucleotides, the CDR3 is TGTGCCAGCACCACGGACAGGGGCTCAAATACGCAGTATTTT. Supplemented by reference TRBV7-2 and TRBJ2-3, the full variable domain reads GAGVSQSPSNKVTEKGKDVELRCDPISGHTALYWYRQSLGQGLEFLIYFQGNSAPDKSGLPSDRFSAERTGGSVSTLTIQRTQQEDSAVYLCASTTDRGSNTQYFGPGTRLTVL.

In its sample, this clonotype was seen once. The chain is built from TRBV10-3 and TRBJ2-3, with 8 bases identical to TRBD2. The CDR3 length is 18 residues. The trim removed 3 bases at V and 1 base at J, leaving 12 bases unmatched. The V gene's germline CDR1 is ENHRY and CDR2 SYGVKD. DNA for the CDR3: TGTGCCATCAGTGAAACCATTCGGAGCGGGGGACGCACAGATACGCAGTATTTT. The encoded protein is CAISETIRSGGRTDTQYF.

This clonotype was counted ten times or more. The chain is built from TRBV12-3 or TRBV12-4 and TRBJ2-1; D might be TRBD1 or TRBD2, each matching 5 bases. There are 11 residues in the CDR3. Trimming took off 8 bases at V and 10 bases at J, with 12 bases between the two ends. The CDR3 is CASAFRGEQFF. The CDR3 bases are TGTGCCAGCGCATTTCGGGGCGAGCAGTTCTTC.

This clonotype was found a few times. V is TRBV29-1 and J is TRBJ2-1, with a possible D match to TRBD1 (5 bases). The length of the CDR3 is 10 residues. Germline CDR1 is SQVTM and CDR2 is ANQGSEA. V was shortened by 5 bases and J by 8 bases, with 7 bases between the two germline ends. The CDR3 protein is CSVFRDEQFF. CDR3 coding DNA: TGCAGCGTTTTCAGGGATGAGCAGTTCTTC.

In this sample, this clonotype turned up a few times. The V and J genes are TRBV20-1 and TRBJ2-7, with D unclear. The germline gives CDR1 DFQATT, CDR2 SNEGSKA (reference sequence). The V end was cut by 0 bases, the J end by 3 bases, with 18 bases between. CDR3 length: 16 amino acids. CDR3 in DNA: TGCAGTGCTAGAGATCCCATCACTCCACCCGTCTACGAGCAGTACTTC. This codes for CSARDPITPPVYEQYF.

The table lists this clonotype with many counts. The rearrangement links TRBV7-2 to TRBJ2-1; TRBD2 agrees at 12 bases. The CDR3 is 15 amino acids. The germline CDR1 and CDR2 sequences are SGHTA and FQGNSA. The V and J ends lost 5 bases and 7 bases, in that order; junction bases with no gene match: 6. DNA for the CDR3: TGTGCCAGCAGCCACACTAGCGGGGGGAGGAATGAGCAGTTCTTC. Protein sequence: CASSHTSGGRNEQFF.

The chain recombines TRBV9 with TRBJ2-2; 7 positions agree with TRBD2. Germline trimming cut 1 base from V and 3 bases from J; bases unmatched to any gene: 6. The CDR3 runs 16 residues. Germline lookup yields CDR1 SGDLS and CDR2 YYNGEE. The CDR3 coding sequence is TGTGCCAGCAGCGTAAGGGCGGGGGATCACACCGGGGAGCTGTTTTTT. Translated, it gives CASSVRAGDHTGELFF.

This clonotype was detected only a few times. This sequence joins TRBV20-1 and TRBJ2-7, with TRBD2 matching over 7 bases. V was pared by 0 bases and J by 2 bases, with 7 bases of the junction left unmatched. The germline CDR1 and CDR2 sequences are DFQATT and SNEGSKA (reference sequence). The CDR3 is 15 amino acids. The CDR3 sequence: CSARDSLAVPYEQYF. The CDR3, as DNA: TGCAGTGCTAGAGATAGCCTAGCGGTTCCCTACGAGCAGTACTTC.

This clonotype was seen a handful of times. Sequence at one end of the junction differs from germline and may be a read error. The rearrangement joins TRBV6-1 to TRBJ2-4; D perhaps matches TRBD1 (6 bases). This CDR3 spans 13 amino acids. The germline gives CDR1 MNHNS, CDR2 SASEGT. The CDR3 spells CAGRTVAKNIQYF. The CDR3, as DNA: TGTGCCGGCAGGACAGTAGCCAAAAACATTCAGTACTTC.